This T cell receptor beta chain stems from a study of blood T cell repertoires in COVID-19. This clone appeared a single time. Some clones are missing from TCRdb's copy, which holds only in-frame ones; the method was immunoSEQ multiplex PCR. The table records 150,000 to 200,000 clones, 82% of them present only once. Germline V CDR1 and CDR2: SQVTM, ANQGSEA. The CDR3 runs 14 residues. The germline V and J ends were trimmed by 4 bases and 4 bases, with 13 bases remaining between them. The clonotype was recovered from an older woman with acute COVID-19. The chain uses TRBV29-1 and TRBJ1-4; tentative D call: TRBD1 (5 bases). Sequenced sample: PBMCs or T cells enriched from blood (not recorded which). CDR3 protein: CSVARQSINEKLFF. The CDR3 DNA follows: TGCAGCGTTGCCCGACAGAGTATTAATGAAAAACTGTTTTTT.